The rows below give T cell receptor beta chains drawn from one sample of a study of shared clonotypes between healthy human individuals. Here immunoSEQ multiplex PCR was the method, and the copy in TCRdb shows in-frame clones only, minus some. The sample contains around 2.5 million clones, approximately 94% of which appear only once. Input material: naive CD4+ T cells from PBMCs. The receptors were sampled from a man aged 18 to 29 in good health. Some clones in this sample may be carry-over from other donors' samples. CDR3s leave out the opening cysteine and the closing phenylalanine or tryptophan. Only part of the rows carry a size: once, few, many, or a class if the clone is expanded.

J gene | clone size | V gene | CDR3 protein
TRBJ1-1 | NA | TRBV7-6 | ASSRGGAEAF
TRBJ2-3 | NA | TRBV2 | ASSEVGDGTDTQY
TRBJ1-3 | NA | TRBV2 | ASSADGRGGNTIY
TRBJ2-1 | once | TRBV7-2 | ASSPTSSTYNEQF
TRBJ2-5 | NA | TRBV15 | ATSRAAQETQY
TRBJ2-7 | NA | TRBV6-5 | ASSYDRVKQY
TRBJ2-7 | NA | TRBV5-5 | ASSLVGVTDYEQY
TRBJ2-5 | NA | TRBV5-4 | ASSPLEGQRGNQETQY
TRBJ1-1 | once | TRBV15 | ATSRDGLDRLGTEAF
TRBJ1-3 | NA | TRBV18 | ASSQDRNSGNTIY
TRBJ2-5 | NA | TRBV25-1 | ASSEGGRGGEETQY
TRBJ1-2 | NA | TRBV28 | ASSLPGLLEDYGYT
TRBJ2-3 | NA | TRBV11-2 | ASSVSASGTDTQY
TRBJ2-1 | once | TRBV5-1 | ASSLGAGGSNEQF
TRBJ2-5 | once | TRBV18 | ASSPSGRAVKTQY
TRBJ2-3 | NA | TRBV5-1 | ASSGGSVADTQY
TRBJ2-5 | NA | TRBV5-1 | ASSPGLAGGEETQY
TRBJ2-2 | NA | TRBV5-1 | ASSRAGGASTGELF
TRBJ2-7 | NA | TRBV4-1 | ASSQTEGSTYEQY
TRBJ2-4 | once | TRBV28 | ASSLRRETKNIQY
TRBJ2-7 | NA | TRBV7-2 | ASSPRGIVYEQY
TRBJ2-7 | NA | TRBV7-9 | ASSLEAGQGTYEQY
TRBJ2-5 | NA | TRBV28 | ASSFVQGATPQETQY
TRBJ2-7 | NA | TRBV29-1 | SVSRAGGREQY
TRBJ2-5 | NA | TRBV19 | ASRRGGQETQY
TRBJ1-5 | NA | TRBV19 | ASSLPHQPQH
TRBJ1-3 | NA | TRBV19 | ATGGTAGNTIY
TRBJ1-2 | once | TRBV2 | ASRASGGNGYT
TRBJ2-1 | NA | TRBV15 | ATSREFPGFEQF
TRBJ2-3 | NA | TRBV6-1 | ASSEANRAADTQY
TRBJ2-1 | NA | TRBV11-2 | ASSTPKGRFAYNEQF
TRBJ1-5 | NA | TRBV30 | AWRPGPGSNQPQH
TRBJ2-5 | NA | TRBV5-1 | ASSSPSGNQETQY
TRBJ2-3 | once | TRBV5-1 | ASSPGGTGDTDTQY
TRBJ2-2 | NA | TRBV30 | AWSPSWAAAATGELF
TRBJ2-1 | once | TRBV18 | ASSPETANEQF
TRBJ2-1 | NA | TRBV7-2 | ASSFTGTSGSNEQF
TRBJ2-3 | NA | TRBV9 | ASSVEGGVGTDTQY
TRBJ1-6 | NA | TRBV4-3 | ASSRFKAGTSASPLH
TRBJ1-2 | NA | TRBV5-1 | ASSLTGKAILRGYT
TRBJ2-5 | NA | TRBV19 | ASSISREYQETQY
NA | NA | TRBV4-1 | ASSRILASYEQY
TRBJ2-5 | NA | TRBV20-1 | SAASETQY
TRBJ2-7 | NA | TRBV11-2 | ASSLDHRQDYEQY
TRBJ2-4 | NA | TRBV27 | ASSSIAGAHNIQY
TRBJ2-2 | NA | TRBV7-9 | ASSLPAGNTGELF
TRBJ2-1 | NA | TRBV15 | ATSRDPYVYNEQF
TRBJ1-4 | NA | TRBV2 | ASMAQQGTNEKLF
TRBJ2-2 | NA | TRBV2 | ASRIIATRTGELF
TRBJ1-5 | NA | TRBV29-1 | SVGTGGNQPQH
TRBJ1-2 | once | TRBV25-1 | ASESENYGYT
TRBJ1-2 | NA | TRBV18 | ASSPIQPYGYT
TRBJ1-4 | NA | TRBV19 | ASSAITGGREKLF